This entry lists 8 T cell receptor beta chains sequenced from one sample in a study of T-cell memory formation after mild COVID-19. TCRdb reprocessed the 5' RACE reads with MiXCR, giving one entry per CDR3 protein. Of approximately 99,000 distinct CDR3 sequences listed, roughly a sixth are singletons. Sequenced sample: PBMCs or a T cell subset sorted from them (not recorded which). These TCRs come from a man younger than 30 who had mild COVID-19 (a few samples of this study predate the infection). Cell type and time point are not known.

V usage is TRBV5-1 and J usage is TRBJ2-1; perhaps D is TRBD1 or TRBD2 (5 bases each). The V gene's germline CDR1 is SGHRS and CDR2 YFSETQ. Trimming pared 1 base from V and 2 bases from J, leaving 7 bases between. CDR3 length: 14 residues. CDR3 nucleotides: TGCGCCAGCAGCTTGCTGGGGGCCTACAATGAGCAGTTCTTC. Protein sequence: CASSLLGAYNEQFF.

The V gene is TRBV24-1, the J gene TRBJ1-4; a possible D gene is TRBD1 (6 bases). Between the trimmed V and J ends, which lost 4 bases and 13 bases, there was a span of 12 bases. Germline-derived CDR1 and CDR2 are KGHDR and SFDVKD. The CDR3 totals 12 residues. The CDR3 region has the DNA TGTGCCACCAGTGACTACGGACAGAGACTGTTTTTT. The encoded protein is CATSDYGQRLFF.

The chain uses TRBV20-1 and TRBJ1-2; no clear D gene. V shed 1 base and J shed 8 bases, with 11 bases lying between them. This CDR3 spans 12 amino acids. CDR1 is DFQATT and CDR2 is SNEGSKA in the germline V gene (reference sequence). CDR3 nucleotides: TGCAGTGCTAGAGGTGACCGAGAGGGCTACACCTTC. Translating it yields CSARGDREGYTF.

This chain connects TRBV9 to TRBJ1-1; 9 bases are shared with TRBD1. CDR1 and CDR2 (germline): SGDLS, YYNGEE. This CDR3 comprises 15 residues. The ends lost 4 bases at V and 3 bases at J; junction bases unmatched: 7. In DNA form, the CDR3 reads TGTGCCAGCAGCACCGGACAGGGGCTCGACACTGAAGCTTTCTTT. Amino acids: CASSTGQGLDTEAFF. Full variable domain (missing parts from reference TRBV9 and TRBJ1-1): DSGVTQTPKHLITATGQRVTLRCSPRSGDLSVYWYQQSLDQGLQFLIQYYNGEERAKGNILERFSAQQFPDLHSELNLSSLELGDSALYFCASSTGQGLDTEAFFGQGTRLTVV.

The CDR3 region is CASSSLAENTGELFF. CDR3 in DNA: TGTGCCAGCAGCTCACTAGCTGAGAACACCGGGGAGCTGTTTTTT. The J gene is TRBJ2-2, the V gene TRBV7-2; tentative D call: TRBD2 (6 bases). V dropped 4 bases and J dropped 1 base, with 10 bases sitting between them. The CDR3 has 15 amino acids. Germline CDR1 SGHTA, CDR2 FQGNSA.

V is TRBV6-2 or TRBV6-3 and J is TRBJ1-1; 7 nucleotides line up with TRBD1. V shed 2 bases, J shed 3 bases, and the junction held 15 bases outside the gene matches. The CDR3 has 18 residues. Germline CDR1 is MNHEY and CDR2 is SVGEGT. The DNA for the CDR3 is TGTGCCAGCAGTTACGAGTGGGAAGGGGGCTTGAAGGACACTGAAGCTTTCTTT. It specifies CASSYEWEGGLKDTEAFF.

The chain carries TRBV7-2 and TRBJ2-7; D assignment may be TRBD1 or TRBD2 (6 bases each). This CDR3 contains 15 residues. Germline CDR1 and CDR2: SGHTA and FQGNSA. Trimming took 0 bases from V and 3 from J, leaving 12 bases between them. CDR3 nucleotides: TGTGCCAGCAGCTTAGCGGGGGGCCCTTACTACGAGCAGTACGTC. It yields the protein CASSLAGGPYYEQYV.

This clonotype was recorded a few times. This chain uses TRBV5-1 with TRBJ2-1, with 10 bases matching TRBD2. Unmatched junction bases numbered 6, after V lost 3 bases and J lost 6 bases. The CDR3 covers 15 residues. The V gene's germline CDR1 is SGHRS and CDR2 YFSETQ. The chain's CDR3 is CASSSLAGGINEQFF. The CDR3 DNA reads as TGCGCCAGCAGCTCCTTAGCGGGGGGTATCAATGAGCAGTTCTTC.